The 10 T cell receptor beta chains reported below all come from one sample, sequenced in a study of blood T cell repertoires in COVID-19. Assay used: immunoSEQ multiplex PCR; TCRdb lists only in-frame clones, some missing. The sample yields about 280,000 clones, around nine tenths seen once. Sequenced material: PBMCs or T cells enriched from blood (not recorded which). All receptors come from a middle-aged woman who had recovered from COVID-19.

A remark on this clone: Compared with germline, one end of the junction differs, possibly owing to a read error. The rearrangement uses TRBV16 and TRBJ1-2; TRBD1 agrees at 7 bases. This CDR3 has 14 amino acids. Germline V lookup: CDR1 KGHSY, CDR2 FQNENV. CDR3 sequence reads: CASTQQGISEGYTF. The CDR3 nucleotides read TGTGCCAGCACCCAACAGGGGATCAGTGAGGGCTACACCTTC.

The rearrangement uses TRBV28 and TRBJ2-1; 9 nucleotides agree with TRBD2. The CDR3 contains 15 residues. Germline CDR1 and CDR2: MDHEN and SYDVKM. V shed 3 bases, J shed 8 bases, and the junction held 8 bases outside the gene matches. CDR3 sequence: CASSLGGRAMDEQFF. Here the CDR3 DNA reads TGTGCCAGCAGTTTGGGCGGGAGGGCCATGGATGAGCAGTTCTTC. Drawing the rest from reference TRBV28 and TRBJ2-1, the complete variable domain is DVKVTQSSRYLVKRTGEKVFLECVQDMDHENMFWYRQDPGLGLRLIYFSYDVKMKEKGDIPEGYSVSREKKERFSLILESASTNQTSMYLCASSLGGRAMDEQFFGPGTRLTVL.

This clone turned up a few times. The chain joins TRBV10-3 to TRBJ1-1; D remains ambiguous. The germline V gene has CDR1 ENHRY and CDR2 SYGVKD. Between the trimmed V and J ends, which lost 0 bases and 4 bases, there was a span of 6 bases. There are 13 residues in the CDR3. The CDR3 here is CAISESGGTEAFF. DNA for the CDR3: TGTGCCATCAGTGAGTCTGGCGGCACTGAAGCTTTCTTT.

The CDR3 sequence: CASSPTGTGNTIYF. The DNA for the CDR3 is TGTGCCAGCTCACCGACAGGCACTGGAAACACCATATATTTT. The chain links TRBV18 to TRBJ1-3, with D possibly being TRBD1 (6 bases). Germline values: CDR1 KGHSH, CDR2 LQKENI. The germline V and J ends were trimmed by 3 bases and 2 bases, with 8 bases remaining between them. The CDR3 is 14 amino acids.

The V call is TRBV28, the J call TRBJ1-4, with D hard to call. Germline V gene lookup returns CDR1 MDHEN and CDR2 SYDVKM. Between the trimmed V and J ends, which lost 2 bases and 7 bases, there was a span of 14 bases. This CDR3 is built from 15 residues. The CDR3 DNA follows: TGTGCCAGCAGTTTACGAGGAGGAGTTAGTGAAAAACTGTTTTTT. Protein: CASSLRGGVSEKLFF.

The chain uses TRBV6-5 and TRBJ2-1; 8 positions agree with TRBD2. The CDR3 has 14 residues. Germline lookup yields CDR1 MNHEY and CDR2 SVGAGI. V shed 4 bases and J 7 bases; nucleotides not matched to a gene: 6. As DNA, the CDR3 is TGTGCCAGCAGTTTGGGACTAGATATGAATGAGCAGTTCTTC. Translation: CASSLGLDMNEQFF.

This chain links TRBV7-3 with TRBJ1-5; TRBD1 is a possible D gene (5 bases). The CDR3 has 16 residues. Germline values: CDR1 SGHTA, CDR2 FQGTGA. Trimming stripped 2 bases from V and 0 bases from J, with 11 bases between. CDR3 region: CASSLETGHSNQPQHF. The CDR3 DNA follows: TGTGCCAGCAGCTTAGAAACAGGTCATAGCAATCAGCCCCAGCATTTT.

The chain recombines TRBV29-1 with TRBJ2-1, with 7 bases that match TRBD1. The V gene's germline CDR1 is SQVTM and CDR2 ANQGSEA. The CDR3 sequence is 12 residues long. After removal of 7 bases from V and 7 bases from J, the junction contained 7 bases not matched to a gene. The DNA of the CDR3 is TGCAGCGCATCGGGACAGTTGAATGAGCAGTTCTTC. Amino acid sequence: CSASGQLNEQFF.

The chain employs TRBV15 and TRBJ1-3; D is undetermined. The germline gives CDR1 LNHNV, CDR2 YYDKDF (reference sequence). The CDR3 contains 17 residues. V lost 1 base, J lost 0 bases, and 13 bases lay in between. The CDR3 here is CATSRGVGRNSGNTIYF. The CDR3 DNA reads TGTGCCACCAGCAGAGGTGTGGGCAGAAACTCTGGAAACACCATATATTTT.

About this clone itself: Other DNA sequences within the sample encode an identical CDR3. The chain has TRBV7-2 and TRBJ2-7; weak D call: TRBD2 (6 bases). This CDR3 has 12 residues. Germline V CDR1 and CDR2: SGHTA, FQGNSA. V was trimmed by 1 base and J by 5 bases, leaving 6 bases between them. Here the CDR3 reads CASSLGGDEQYF. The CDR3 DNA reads TGTGCCAGCAGCTTAGGGGGGGACGAGCAGTACTTC.